One and the same sample provided the 19 T cell receptor beta chains below, sequenced in a study of Graves' ophthalmopathy and Graves' hyperthyroidism. RNA transcripts provided the template for amplifying TCR beta CDR3 regions. The first round was an RT-PCR with HTBI primers, and the second round was a multiplex PCR. MiXCR, applied by TCRdb to the multiplex PCR reads, yields one record per CDR3 protein. The sample includes just over 600,000 distinct CDR3 sequences, about a fifth of them seen just once. Sequencing was performed on peripheral blood. These receptors all come from a woman under 30 with stable Graves' hyperthyroidism. Some clones in this sample may be carry-over from other donors' samples.

The rearrangement joins TRBV28 to TRBJ2-2; no firm D call. This CDR3 spans 16 amino acids. The V and J ends lost 3 bases and 4 bases respectively, with 15 bases between them. Germline V lookup: CDR1 MDHEN, CDR2 SYDVKM. The CDR3 nucleotides read TGTGCCAGCAGTTTCGTAACCCCCCCCGGCACCGGGGAGCTGTTTTTT. Translated: CASSFVTPPGTGELFF.

This clonotype was detected many times. The J gene is TRBJ1-1, the V gene TRBV12-3 or TRBV12-4, with 10 positions matching TRBD1. The trim removed 6 bases at V and 3 bases at J, leaving 7 bases unmatched. The CDR3 sequence is 15 residues long. The CDR3 spells CASREPGTGDTEAFF. In DNA, the CDR3 is TGTGCCAGCAGGGAACCCGGGACAGGGGACACTGAAGCTTTCTTT.

This clonotype occurred many times. This chain uses TRBV29-1 with TRBJ1-1; D is possibly TRBD1 (5 bases). Trimming removed 0 bases at V and 3 bases at J, with 11 bases between. Looked up from germline, CDR1 is SQVTM and CDR2 is ANQGSEA. The CDR3 loop spans 14 amino acids. The CDR3 region is CSVEEPGTDTEAFF. Here the CDR3 DNA reads TGCAGCGTTGAAGAACCGGGGACGGACACTGAAGCTTTCTTT.

The chain employs TRBV12-3 or TRBV12-4 and TRBJ1-1, with no clear D. V was pared by 2 bases and J by 5 bases, with 18 bases between. The CDR3 consists of 16 residues. CDR3 protein: CASSLSWFSGYTEAFF. The CDR3, as DNA: TGTGCCAGCAGTTTATCGTGGTTTTCTGGCTATACTGAAGCTTTCTTT.

This clonotype was seen at least ten times. V usage is TRBV5-1 and J usage is TRBJ2-7; tentatively, D is TRBD2 (5 bases). The germline V and J ends were trimmed by 0 bases and 3 bases, with 10 bases remaining between them. There are 14 residues in the CDR3. Per germline, CDR1 SGHRS and CDR2 YFSETQ. The CDR3 bases are TGCGCCAGCAGCTTGGCCGGGAACTACTACGAGCAGTACTTC. This encodes CASSLAGNYYEQYF.

Many counts were recorded for this clonotype. The chain is built from TRBV6-1 and TRBJ1-1; D possibly corresponds to TRBD1 (6 bases). Germline V lookup: CDR1 MNHNS, CDR2 SASEGT. V lost 4 bases and J 0 bases, leaving 12 bases between the germline ends. The CDR3 length is 15 residues. The CDR3 DNA is TGTGCCAGCAGTGGCCAACGGGACATGAACACTGAAGCTTTCTTT. The encoded protein is CASSGQRDMNTEAFF.

In its sample, this clonotype was seen many times. The gene calls are TRBV25-1 and TRBJ2-7; 8 bases fit TRBD2. Germline-derived CDR1 and CDR2 are MGHDK and SYGVNS. The length of the CDR3 is 15 residues. V dropped 2 bases and J dropped 0; count of bases not matched to a gene: 3. The CDR3 sequence: CASSELGTSSYEQYF. The CDR3, as DNA: TGTGCCAGCAGTGAACTTGGGACTAGCTCCTACGAGCAGTACTTC.

This clonotype was counted at least ten times. The chain's CDR3 is CASSLEWWPGQETQYF. The CDR3 nucleotides read TGCGCCAGCAGCTTGGAGTGGTGGCCCGGGCAAGAGACCCAGTACTTC. The V call is TRBV5-1, the J call TRBJ2-5; D unresolved. V lost 0 bases and J lost 2, with 14 bases in between. Germline V CDR1 and CDR2: SGHRS, YFSETQ. This CDR3 is built from 16 residues.

This clonotype was seen at least ten times. The rearrangement uses TRBV5-1 and TRBJ2-7, with D possibly matching TRBD1 (5 bases). The CDR3 runs to 15 residues. Germline lookup yields CDR1 SGHRS and CDR2 YFSETQ. The V gene lost 1 base and the J gene lost 1 base, with 12 bases spanning the gap. The CDR3 coding sequence is TGCGCCAGCAGCTTGTGGCAGGGTGGATCCTACGAGCAGTACTTC. The encoded protein is CASSLWQGGSYEQYF. Full variable domain (remainder filled in from reference TRBV5-1 and TRBJ2-7): KAGVTQTPRYLIKTRGQQVTLSCSPISGHRSVSWYQQTPGQGLQFLFEYFSETQRNKGNFPGRFSGRQFSNSRSEMNVSTLELGDSALYLCASSLWQGGSYEQYFGPGTRLTVT.

This clonotype was observed many times. The chain links TRBV7-8 to TRBJ1-5, with no clear D. The CDR3 loop spans 17 amino acids. V was clipped by 2 bases and J by 1 base, with 15 bases between them. Germline V gene sequence: CDR1 SGHVS, CDR2 FQNEAQ. The CDR3 region is CASSLPPWERSNQPQHF. DNA for the CDR3: TGTGCCAGCAGCTTACCTCCATGGGAGAGGAGCAATCAGCCCCAGCATTTT. Combining the CDR3 with reference TRBV7-8 and TRBJ1-5 gives the whole variable domain GAGVSQSPRYKVAKRGQDVALRCDPISGHVSLFWYQQALGQGPEFLTYFQNEAQLDKSGLPSDRFFAERPEGSVSTLKIQRTQQEDSAVYLCASSLPPWERSNQPQHFGDGTRLSIL.

This clonotype was seen many times. The rearrangement joins TRBV12-3 or TRBV12-4 to TRBJ1-2, with D tentatively TRBD1 (6 bases). The V end lost 2 bases, the J end lost 8 bases, and 18 bases lay between the germline ends. The length of the CDR3 is 15 residues. The CDR3 region is CASSLQVQGPGGYTF. CDR3 nucleotides: TGTGCCAGCAGTTTACAGGTACAGGGCCCAGGAGGCTACACCTTC.

This clonotype has a single count. CDR3: CASSLQGYNTEAFF. As DNA, the CDR3 is TGTGCCAGCAGCTTACAGGGGTATAACACTGAAGCTTTCTTT. The chain is built from TRBV12-3 or TRBV12-4 and TRBJ1-1, with 7 bases identical to TRBD1. The CDR3 is 14 amino acids. Trimming at V came to 6 bases and at J to 2 bases, leaving 6 bases not matched to a gene.

This clonotype was detected ten times or more. J is TRBJ2-7 and V is TRBV6-5; the D gene is possibly TRBD1 (6 bases). Trimming pared 0 bases from V and 2 bases from J, leaving 11 bases between. The germline CDR1 and CDR2 sequences are MNHEY and SVGAGI. This CDR3 has 15 residues. The CDR3 is CASSYSATGTYEQYF. The CDR3, as DNA: TGTGCCAGCAGTTACTCTGCGACAGGAACCTACGAGCAGTACTTC.

This clonotype showed up many times. The rearrangement joins TRBV10-3 to TRBJ2-7, with 9 nucleotides matching TRBD2. V dropped 4 bases and J dropped 5; count of bases not matched to a gene: 6. This CDR3 spans 14 amino acids. In germline, CDR1 is ENHRY, CDR2 SYGVKD. The CDR3 is CAISGVSGRDEQYF. The CDR3 DNA reads as TGTGCCATCAGTGGAGTTAGCGGGAGAGACGAGCAGTACTTC.

The chain employs TRBV28 and TRBJ1-1, with D perhaps TRBD1 (6 bases). V was cut by 3 bases and J by 0 bases, with 11 bases left in between. Germline values: CDR1 MDHEN, CDR2 SYDVKM. This CDR3 has 15 residues. CDR3 sequence: CASSLGARVNTEAFF. The CDR3 DNA follows: TGTGCCAGCAGTTTGGGGGCAAGGGTGAACACTGAAGCTTTCTTT.

This clonotype was counted at least ten times. The chain links TRBV12-3 or TRBV12-4 to TRBJ2-5, with D tentatively TRBD1 (6 bases). Trimming stripped 3 bases from V and 2 bases from J, with 7 bases between. The CDR3 is made up of 13 amino acids. The CDR3 region is CASSFRGQETQYF. CDR3 DNA sequence: TGTGCCAGCAGTTTCAGGGGACAAGAGACCCAGTACTTC.

The chain couples TRBV12-3 or TRBV12-4 to TRBJ2-7; D is perhaps TRBD1 or TRBD2 (7 bases each). The length of the CDR3 is 13 residues. Trimming took 7 bases from V and 6 from J, leaving 16 bases between them. The CDR3 sequence is CASKAGQLGEQYF. Written as DNA, the CDR3 is TGTGCCAGCAAAGCGGGACAGCTGGGCGAGCAGTACTTC.

This clonotype was picked up many times. The J gene is TRBJ1-6, the V gene TRBV7-3; 7 bases are a match to TRBD1. CDR3 length equals 15 residues. Looked up from germline, CDR1 is SGHTA and CDR2 is FQGTGA. After removal of 3 bases from V and 5 bases from J, the junction contained 4 bases not matched to a gene. CDR3: CASSFAGGDNSPLHF. As DNA, the CDR3 is TGTGCCAGCAGCTTTGCAGGGGGTGATAATTCACCCCTCCACTTT.

There are many counts of this clonotype. The V gene is TRBV20-1, the J gene TRBJ2-5, with D tentatively TRBD2 (5 bases). Germline CDR1 reads DFQATT; CDR2 reads SNEGSKA (reference sequence). The CDR3 is made up of 15 amino acids. V shed 0 bases and J shed 2 bases, with 13 bases lying between them. CDR3 DNA sequence: TGCAGTGCTAGAGATGGAAGGAGAGGGCAAGAGACCCAGTACTTC. This codes for CSARDGRRGQETQYF.